This T cell receptor beta chain was profiled in a study of blood T cell repertoires in COVID-19. Study details: Italy, Spain and the United States were the sources of the convalescent and acute COVID-19 samples. PBMCs, B-cell-depleted T cells, or T cells were the source of the cDNA or gDNA that made up the material.

Per the authors' pipeline: Estimates of nucleated cell counts were drawn from the amplification of reference gene primers. Measured with immunoSEQ multiplex PCR; TCRdb has only the in-frame clones, and not every one. The V and J calls and clone size come from that table; D and trimming were worked out from the DNA. The table records roughly 190,000 clones, approximately 86% of them present only once. The CDR3 covers 13 residues. V was pared by 10 bases and J by 0 bases, with 10 bases between. The V gene's germline CDR1 is MNHEY and CDR2 SVGAGI. Sequencing input: peripheral blood. The V and J genes are TRBV6-5 and TRBJ1-5; perhaps TRBD1 as D (6 bases). The TCR originated in an older man with acute or convalescent COVID-19. This CDR3 is CATGTHSNQPQHF. CDR3 DNA sequence: TGTGCCACAGGGACACATAGCAATCAGCCCCAGCATTTT.